These T cell receptor beta chains were read from a single sample in a study of T cells in localized non-small cell lung cancer. The repertoire was sequenced with immunoSEQ multiplex PCR; TCRdb's copy has only in-frame clones and lacks some. There are fewer than 25,000 clones in the sample; about 92% occur only once, and 12% to 15% lies in the top ten. The specimen comprised peripheral blood, sampled before any cancer treatment. All receptors derive from a man aged 35-75 years with stage III squamous cell lung carcinoma. Each CDR3 is given with its conserved first and last residue. The D gene is left open where the match is weak. Size values are once, few and many counts, or a class for expanded clones, and some rows have none.

>TRBJ1-2|-|-|TRBV15
TGTGCCACCAGCAGAGATCAAGGCATCTTTCTGAACTATGGCTACACCTTC
CATSRDQGIFLNYGYTF
>TRBJ2-7|-|-|TRBV19
TGTGCCAGTAGTATCCCCGGGGGAGCTCGCTACGAGCAGTACTTC
CASSIPGGARYEQYF
>TRBJ2-1|-|TRBD1|TRBV5-5
TGTGCCAGCAGCGTCCGGGACAGCTCCTACAATGAGCAGTTCTTC
CASSVRDSSYNEQFF
>TRBJ1-1|-|-|TRBV9
TGTGCCAGCAGCGCCCTCGGTGGGGGGACGAACACTGAAGCTTTCTTT
CASSALGGGTNTEAFF
>TRBJ2-3|-|TRBD2|TRBV28
TGTGCCAGCAGTTTGACTAGCGGGGGGGGGACAGATACGCAGTATTTT
CASSLTSGGGTDTQYF
>TRBJ2-1|-|-|TRBV4-1
TGCGCCAGCAGCCAAGATGAGAGGTTTTCCTACAATGAGCAGTTCTTC
CASSQDERFSYNEQFF
>TRBJ2-7|-|-|TRBV7-2
TGTGCCAGCAGCTTCAAGGGCTCGGGCGAGCAGTACTTC
CASSFKGSGEQYF
>TRBJ2-1|-|TRBD2|TRBV4-2
TGTGCCAGCAGCGACGTAGCGGGAGGGCCCAATGAGCAGTTCTTC
CASSDVAGGPNEQFF
>TRBJ2-6|-|-|TRBV19
TGTGCCAGTAGTAGGGGCGTGGGGCTCTACCCCTCTGGGGCCAACGTCCTGACTTTC
CASSRGVGLYPSGANVLTF
>TRBJ2-3|-|-|TRBV6-1
TGTGCCAGCAGTGGCTACAGGGGAGGTTACGATACGCAGTATTTT
CASSGYRGGYDTQYF
>TRBJ1-4|-|-|TRBV2
TGTGCCAGCACCAGGGAGGGATCTAATGAAAAACTGTTTTTT
CASTREGSNEKLFF
>TRBJ2-3|-|-|TRBV30
TGTGCCTGGGGGGCTAGCGCCCTGGGGACAGATACGCAGTATTTT
CAWGASALGTDTQYF
>TRBJ2-3|-|-|TRBV28
TGTGCCAGCAGTATGGGGGGCCAGGGCACAGATACGCAGTATTTT
CASSMGGQGTDTQYF
>TRBJ1-6|-|TRBD1|TRBV5-4
TGTGCCAGCAGTTTAGGGGGCCTTCCTAATTCACCCCTCCACTTT
CASSLGGLPNSPLHF
>TRBJ2-7|once|-|TRBV15
TGTGCCACCAGCCTACAGGGTTACGAGCAGTACTTC
CATSLQGYEQYF
>TRBJ1-5|-|TRBD1|TRBV5-6
TGTGCCAGCAGCCCCGGGGCAGGGGGACGCCAGCCCCAGCATTTT
CASSPGAGGRQPQHF
>TRBJ1-5|-|-|TRBV7-8
TGTGCCAGCAGCCCAGACACACATCAGCCCCAGCATTTT
CASSPDTHQPQHF
>TRBJ2-3|-|TRBD2|TRBV19
TGTGCCAGTAGTATCTACGGACTAGCTGCAGATACGCAGTATTTT
CASSIYGLAADTQYF
>TRBJ2-1|-|-|TRBV7-9
TGTGCCAGCAGCCAGAGGGGAGTCTCCTACAATGAGCAGTTCTTC
CASSQRGVSYNEQFF
>TRBJ1-2|-|-|TRBV5-4
TGCGCCAGCAGCCAAGAAGCTCAGGTTAACTATGGCTACACCTTC
CASSQEAQVNYGYTF
>TRBJ1-3|-|-|TRBV28
TGTGCCAGCAGTTTCATAGGGGCGATACCTGGAAACACCATATATTTT
CASSFIGAIPGNTIYF
>TRBJ2-5|-|TRBD2|TRBV10-3
TGTGCCACCCGGGGGGTGCAAGAGACCCAGTACTTC
CATRGVQETQYF
>TRBJ1-5|-|-|TRBV11-2
TGTGCCAGCAGCTCCGGACACACCAACAATCAGCCCCAGCATTTT
CASSSGHTNNQPQHF
>TRBJ2-3|-|TRBD2|TRBV16
TGTGCCAGCAGTGGGAGGGCCCGCACAGATACGCAGTATTTT
CASSGRARTDTQYF
>TRBJ1-2|-|-|TRBV20-1
TGCAGTGCTAGTTCCGGATATGGCTACACCTTC
CSASSGYGYTF
>TRBJ2-3|-|TRBD1|TRBV9
TGTGCCAGCAGCGTAATGGGGCAGGGGGCGAAAGATACGCAGTATTTT
CASSVMGQGAKDTQYF
>TRBJ2-1|once|TRBD2|TRBV4-2
TGTGCCAGCAGCCAAGATTCGGGCGGGGGTAGCTCCTACAATGAGCAGTTCTTC
CASSQDSGGGSSYNEQFF
>TRBJ2-1|-|TRBD2|TRBV28
TGTGCCAGCAGTTCCCCTAGCGGGAGTTCCCACAATGAGCAGTTCTTC
CASSSPSGSSHNEQFF
>TRBJ1-5|-|-|TRBV28
TGTGCCAGCAGTCCTCCGGGACCTAGCAATCAGCCCCAGCATTTT
CASSPPGPSNQPQHF
>TRBJ2-1|-|-|TRBV28
TGTGCCAGCAACCAACTGAGAGGGAACCAGTTCTTC
CASNQLRGNQFF
>TRBJ1-5|-|TRBD1|TRBV4-3
TGCGCCAGCAGCCAGGACAGGGTGACTAATCAGCCCCAGCATTTT
CASSQDRVTNQPQHF
>TRBJ1-2|-|-|TRBV9
TGTGCCAGCAGCGTAGGGGGGAGTACACTCGCATACACCTTC
CASSVGGSTLAYTF
>TRBJ1-2|-|-|TRBV11-2
TGTGCCAGCAGCTCCGTAGGAACCAACTATGGCTACACCTTC
CASSSVGTNYGYTF
>TRBJ2-1|-|-|TRBV2
TGTGCCAGCAGTGAAGACGCCCTCTACAATGAGCAGTTCTTC
CASSEDALYNEQFF
>TRBJ2-3|-|-|TRBV25-1
TGTGCCAGCAGTGATTGGACAGAATCCCCAGATACGCAGTATTTT
CASSDWTESPDTQYF
>TRBJ2-3|once|TRBD1|TRBV19
TGTGCCAGTAGAAAACGGACAGGGGATACAGATACGCAGTATTTT
CASRKRTGDTDTQYF
>TRBJ2-6|-|-|TRBV7-2
TGTGCCAGCAGCCTGGGGTCTGGGGCCAACGTCCTGACTTTC
CASSLGSGANVLTF
>TRBJ1-6|-|-|TRBV9
TGTGCCAGCAGCGAATTGGGGAGCTCCTATAATTCACCCCTCCACTTT
CASSELGSSYNSPLHF
>TRBJ2-3|-|TRBD1|TRBV4-1
TGCGCCAGCAGCCAAGGGGGACAGGGGGCAACTACGCAGTATTTT
CASSQGGQGATTQYF
>TRBJ2-6|-|-|TRBV6-5
TGTGCCAGCAAAACCCCAATGGCTGGGGCCAACGTCCTGACTTTC
CASKTPMAGANVLTF
>TRBJ2-5|-|TRBD2|TRBV28
TGTGCCAGCAGAGGACTAGCGGGGGGGCAACAAGAGACCCAGTACTTC
CASRGLAGGQQETQYF
>TRBJ2-6|-|-|TRBV19
TGTGCCAGTAGCGGCGACTGGGCCAACGTCCTGACTTTC
CASSGDWANVLTF
>TRBJ2-2|once|-|TRBV5-1
TGCGCCAGCAGCTTACGGAGCGGAGGGGCGACCGGGGAGCTGTTTTTT
CASSLRSGGATGELFF
>TRBJ2-7|-|-|TRBV12-5
TGTGCTAGTGGTTTTTGTCTGCCCTCCTACGAGCAGTACTTC
CASGFCLPSYEQYF
>TRBJ2-3|-|-|TRBV15
TGTGCCACCAGAGAACAGGGCACAGATACGCAGTATTTT
CATREQGTDTQYF
>TRBJ1-4|-|-|TRBV28
TGTGCCAGCAGTCTACAACAGGCGTCTAATGAAAAACTGTTTTTT
CASSLQQASNEKLFF